A selection of T cell receptor beta chains follows, all from one sample in a study of T cells in Graves' hyperthyroidism and ophthalmopathy. TCRdb ran MiXCR on the multiplex PCR reads and lists one entry per CDR3 protein. The sample has some 500,000 distinct CDR3 sequences, approximately 14% seen once. Sample: blood. These receptors came from a woman aged 18-35 years with Graves' hyperthyroidism. Each CDR3 is given with its conserved first and last residue.

j_call v_call cdr3_aa
TRBJ2-5 TRBV3-1 CASSPQAGGGETQYF
TRBJ1-2 TRBV3-1 CASSPGQGDFNYGYTF
TRBJ1-6 TRBV7-8 CASSLRQISSYNSPLHF
TRBJ1-5 TRBV18 CASSPPSAGEPQHF
TRBJ1-1 TRBV12-3/TRBV12-4 CASSLIVPEAFF
TRBJ1-1 TRBV29-1 CSVEVSRRNTEAFF
TRBJ2-5 TRBV28 CASSGTRGGPWETQYF
TRBJ1-5 TRBV19 CASSMGQGRNQPQHF
TRBJ2-6 TRBV24-1 CATSDGRTAGANVLTF
TRBJ2-1 TRBV11-3 CASSSTREEQFF
TRBJ1-2 TRBV6-1 CASTFTGNYGYTF
TRBJ2-5 TRBV19 CASSISTSGSRETQYF
TRBJ2-5 TRBV6-1 CASTHLAGGETQYF
TRBJ2-6 TRBV12-3/TRBV12-4 CASILLRGLTSGANVLTF
TRBJ2-2 TRBV14 CASSPTTSKTGVDTGELFF
TRBJ2-7 TRBV7-9 CASSPADRGHGEQYF
TRBJ2-1 TRBV11-3 CASSLDRMGWSNEQFF
TRBJ2-5 TRBV6-1 CASSETRLGRGETQYF
TRBJ2-5 TRBV19 CASQLAGVEETQYF
TRBJ2-2 TRBV7-9 CASSWSIAGLFSNTGELFF
TRBJ1-5 TRBV12-3/TRBV12-4 CASSPQGWQPQHF
TRBJ2-2 TRBV12-3/TRBV12-4 CASSKQGSGELFF
TRBJ2-1 TRBV12-3/TRBV12-4 CASSSGFFQFF
TRBJ1-1 TRBV27 CASSLSTGVRAEAFF
TRBJ2-7 TRBV20-1 CSARGGEGAIDEQYF
TRBJ2-7 TRBV6-1 CASSPSRDRGYEQYF
TRBJ1-2 TRBV6-2/TRBV6-3 CASSGQEIYGYTF
TRBJ2-1 TRBV12-3/TRBV12-4 CASSPLAGGWNEQFF
TRBJ2-1 TRBV11-2 CASSFTSGISYNEQFF
TRBJ1-1 TRBV20-1 CSAEGTGRLTEAFF
TRBJ1-1 TRBV11-3 CASSPRGPPNTEAFF
TRBJ1-5 TRBV24-1 CATSDGGGGQPQHF
TRBJ1-5 TRBV18 CASSPGAGINQPQHF
TRBJ1-2 TRBV12-3/TRBV12-4 CASSLGQREGYTF
TRBJ2-1 TRBV7-9 CASSPGIWEFF
TRBJ1-1 TRBV13 CASSTRQGPAMNTEAFF
TRBJ2-5 TRBV20-1 CSARGLAGEPPETQYF
TRBJ1-1 TRBV14 CASSGYGGEATEAFF
TRBJ1-1 TRBV30 CAWRSETEAFF
TRBJ2-6 TRBV29-1 CSVLRAGGSGANVLTF
TRBJ2-1 TRBV24-1 CATSGSAGSNNEQFF
TRBJ1-4 TRBV20-1 CSASLIESEEKLFF
TRBJ2-7 TRBV6-2/TRBV6-3 CASSYGATSSYEQYF
TRBJ2-2 TRBV12-3/TRBV12-4 CASVGREGYPGELFF